One and the same sample provided the 8 T cell receptor beta chains below, sequenced in a study of T cell responses to AZD1222 COVID-19 vaccine. TCRdb's copy holds only in-frame clones and misses some; the assay was immunoSEQ multiplex PCR. The sample records some 150,000 clones, roughly 91% being singletons. Sample: peripheral blood, taken on day 0 of AZD1222 vaccination. These TCRs come from an adult in good health.

This chain connects TRBV24-1 to TRBJ2-2; a possible D gene is TRBD1 (5 bases). Germline V gene sequence: CDR1 KGHDR, CDR2 SFDVKD. Trimming left V 5 bases short and J 2 bases short, with 14 bases between. The CDR3 has 16 residues. The CDR3 spells CATSAGRQGNTGELFF. The CDR3 DNA reads TGTGCCACCAGTGCCGGCCGCCAGGGTAACACCGGGGAGCTGTTTTTT.

The CDR3 spells CASSETVPNTGELFF. The CDR3 region has the DNA TGTGCCAGCAGTGAGACAGTCCCGAACACCGGGGAGCTGTTTTTT. This chain joins TRBV2 and TRBJ2-2, with TRBD1 as a possible D gene (5 bases). Germline loops: CDR1 SNHLY, CDR2 FYNNEI. The CDR3 spans 15 residues. The V end was cut by 3 bases, the J end by 0 bases, with 8 bases between.

This chain connects TRBV30 to TRBJ2-7; D is unclear. Germline CDR1 reads GTSNPN; CDR2 reads SVGIG (reference sequence). The length of the CDR3 is 12 residues. The V end lost 1 base, the J end lost 6 bases, and 10 bases lay between the germline ends. CDR3 in DNA: TGTGCCTGGAGTGATAGAGCTATCGAGCAGTACTTC. Translation: CAWSDRAIEQYF.

This rearrangement joins TRBV28 to TRBJ2-5; 8 nucleotides agree with TRBD2. After removal of 5 bases from V and 1 base from J, the junction contained 12 bases not matched to a gene. The germline V gene has CDR1 MDHEN and CDR2 SYDVKM. This CDR3 is 17 amino acids long. The CDR3 sequence: CASSLGSRGGTQETQYF. The CDR3 DNA follows: TGTGCCAGCAGTCTCGGAAGCCGCGGGGGGACCCAAGAGACCCAGTACTTC.

The chain has TRBV5-4 and TRBJ2-5, with 8 bases aligning to TRBD2. The CDR3 length is 15 residues. From germline, CDR1 is SGHNT and CDR2 YYREEE (reference sequence). V gave up 4 bases and J gave up 2 bases; unmatched junction bases: 7. The CDR3 DNA is TGTGCCAGCAGCCAAGCGGGAGAGGGGCAAGAGACCCAGTACTTC. It translates to CASSQAGEGQETQYF. Drawing the rest from reference TRBV5-4 and TRBJ2-5, the complete variable domain is ETGVTQSPTHLIKTRGQQVTLRCSSQSGHNTVSWYQQALGQGPQFIFQYYREEENGRGNFPPRFSGLQFPNYSSELNVNALELDDSALYLCASSQAGEGQETQYFGPGTRLLVL.

The chain uses TRBV18 and TRBJ1-1; no firm D call. The V gene's germline CDR1 is KGHSH and CDR2 LQKENI. This CDR3 spans 15 amino acids. The V end was cut by 0 bases, the J end by 1 base, with 9 bases between. CDR3 DNA sequence: TGTGCCAGCTCACCACCGTCCAGGCAGAACACTGAAGCTTTCTTT. It translates to CASSPPSRQNTEAFF. Supplemented by reference TRBV18 and TRBJ1-1, the full variable domain reads NAGVMQNPRHLVRRRGQEARLRCSPMKGHSHVYWYRQLPEEGLKFMVYLQKENIIDESGMPKERFSAEFPKEGPSILRIQQVVRGDSAAYFCASSPPSRQNTEAFFGQGTRLTVV.

This CDR3 is CASSLRPNEQFF. The CDR3 region has the DNA TGCGCCAGCAGCTTACGGCCCAATGAGCAGTTCTTC. The rearrangement links TRBV5-1 to TRBJ2-1, with D unclear. This CDR3 is 12 amino acids long. Trimming cost V 2 bases and J 6 bases, with 6 bases left between them. Germline CDR1 and CDR2: SGHRS and YFSETQ.

The V call is TRBV7-9, the J call TRBJ1-4; D uncertain. The CDR3 totals 11 residues. CDR1 is SEHNR, CDR2 FQNEAQ, per germline (reference sequence). The V gene lost 1 base and the J gene lost 7 bases, with 1 base spanning the gap. The CDR3 spells CASSLVEKLFF. DNA of the CDR3: TGTGCCAGCAGCTTAGTTGAAAAACTGTTTTTT.